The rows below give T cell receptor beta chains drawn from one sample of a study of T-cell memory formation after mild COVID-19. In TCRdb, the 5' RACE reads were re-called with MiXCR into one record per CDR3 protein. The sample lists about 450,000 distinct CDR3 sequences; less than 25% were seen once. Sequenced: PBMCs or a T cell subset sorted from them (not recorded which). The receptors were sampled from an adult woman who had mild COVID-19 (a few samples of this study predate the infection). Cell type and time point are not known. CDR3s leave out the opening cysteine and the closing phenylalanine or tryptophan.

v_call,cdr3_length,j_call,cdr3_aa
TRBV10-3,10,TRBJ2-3,AAGGSGYTQY
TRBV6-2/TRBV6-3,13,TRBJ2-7,ASRPSGTQVSEQY
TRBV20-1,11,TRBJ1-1,SARDGANTEAF
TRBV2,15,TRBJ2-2,ASSEAKIAGAPGELF
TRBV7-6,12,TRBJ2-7,ASSLGGYYYEQY
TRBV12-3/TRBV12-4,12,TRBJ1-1,ASSTGTVVGEAF
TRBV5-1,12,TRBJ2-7,ASSGYGSSYEQY
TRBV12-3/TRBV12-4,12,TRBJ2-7,ASSSGTVAYEQY
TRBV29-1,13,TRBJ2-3,SVEDPWTGGNTQY
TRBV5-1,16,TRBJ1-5,ASSPVPRGGYSNQPQH
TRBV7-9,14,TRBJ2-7,ASSLGKGQGSYEQY
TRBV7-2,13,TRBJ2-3,ASSFGGRRGDTQY
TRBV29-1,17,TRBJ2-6,SVEAPDRTSFSGANVLT
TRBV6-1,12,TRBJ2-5,ASSEDRVEETQY
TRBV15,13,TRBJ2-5,ATSKRQVALETQY
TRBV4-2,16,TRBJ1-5,ASSQVPGQGAGFQPQH
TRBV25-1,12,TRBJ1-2,ASTRMNLGYGYT
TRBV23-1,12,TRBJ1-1,ASSLRALTTEAF
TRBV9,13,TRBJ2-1,ASSAANRAYNEQF
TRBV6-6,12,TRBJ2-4,ASSPREGGDIQY
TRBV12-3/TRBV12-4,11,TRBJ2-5,ASSPWGRETQY
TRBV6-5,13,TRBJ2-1,ASSYAGLQGDEQF
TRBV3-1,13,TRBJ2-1,ASSRGQGISNEQF
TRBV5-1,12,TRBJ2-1,ASSLGGLYNEQF
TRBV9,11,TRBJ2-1,DQFGRGDNEQF
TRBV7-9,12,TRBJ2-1,ASSLAWGGDEQF
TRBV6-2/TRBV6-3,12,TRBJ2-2,ASSYTGNTGELF
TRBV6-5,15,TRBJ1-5,ASSSSWQAGSNQPQH
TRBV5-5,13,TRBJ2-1,ASSLASGDYNEQF
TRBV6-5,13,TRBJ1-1,ASSYRNRANTEAF
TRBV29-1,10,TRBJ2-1,SVERLGNEQF
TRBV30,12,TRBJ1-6,AWSVNVYNSPLH
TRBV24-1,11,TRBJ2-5,ATSDQGRETQY
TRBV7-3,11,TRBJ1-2,ASSYGGIYGYT
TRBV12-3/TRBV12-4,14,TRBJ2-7,ASSSRLAGGLNEQY
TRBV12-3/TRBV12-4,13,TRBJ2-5,ASVSGQLGQETQY
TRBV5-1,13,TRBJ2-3,ASSLDGVGSDTQY
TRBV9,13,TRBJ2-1,ASSVVSGTYNEQF
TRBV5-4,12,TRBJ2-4,ASSSTGSKNIQY
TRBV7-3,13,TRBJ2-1,ASSPLAGIYNEQF